This TCR beta chain comes out of a study of early T cells in non-severe SARS-CoV-2 infection. Study overall: The chains were unpaired, and the sequenced material was bulk RNA from unsorted whole blood.

Trimming took off 3 bases at V and 5 bases at J, with 10 bases between the two ends. The CDR3 contains 13 residues. Germline V gene data show CDR1 as KGHDR and CDR2 as SFDVKD. Individual cDNA molecules each received unique molecular identifiers attached to them. TCRdb called the 5' RACE reads again in MiXCR, with one record for every CDR3 protein. Found here are tens of thousands of distinct CDR3 sequences, 7.5% to 9.5% of them singletons; the top ten hold approximately 4%. This rearrangement joins TRBV24-1 to TRBJ2-7; unclear D gene. The sample in question was whole blood, obtained at baseline. The receptor was derived from an adult who was a healthcare worker with PCR-confirmed SARS-CoV-2 infection or an uninfected control (not recorded which). CDR3 nucleotides: TGTGCCACCAGTGATCCACTAAGGGACGAGCAGTACTTC. Protein product: CATSDPLRDEQYF.